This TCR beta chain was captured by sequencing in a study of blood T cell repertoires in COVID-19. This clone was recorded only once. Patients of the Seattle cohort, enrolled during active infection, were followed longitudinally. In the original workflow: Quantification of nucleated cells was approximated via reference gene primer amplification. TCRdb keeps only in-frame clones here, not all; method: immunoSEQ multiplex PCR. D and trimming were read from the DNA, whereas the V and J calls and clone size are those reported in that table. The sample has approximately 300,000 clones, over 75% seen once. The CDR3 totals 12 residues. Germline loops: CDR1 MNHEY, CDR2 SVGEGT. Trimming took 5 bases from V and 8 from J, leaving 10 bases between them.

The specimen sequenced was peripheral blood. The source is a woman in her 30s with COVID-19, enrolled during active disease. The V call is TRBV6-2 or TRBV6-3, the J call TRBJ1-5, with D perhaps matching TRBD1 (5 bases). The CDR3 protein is CASSGPDKPQHF. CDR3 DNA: TGTGCCAGCAGTGGGCCGGACAAGCCCCAGCATTTT.